Listed here are 23 T cell receptor beta chains from one sample, sequenced in a study of beta chain features in type 1 diabetes. Study results and caveats: Among all four CD4+ subsets, Type 1 diabetes patients had TCRB CDR3s that were moderately but significantly shorter.

Expressed TCRB transcripts got sequenced, as all isolated RNA was reverse transcribed. The table came from immunoSEQ multiplex PCR; TCRdb's copy has only in-frame clones and leaves some out. This table has around 150,000 clones, roughly 9% appearing once. Their specific antigens are unknown. The specimen was central memory CD4+ T cells from blood. Receptor source: a woman between 25 and 40 years old with type 1 diabetes.

The rearrangement uses TRBV18 and TRBJ1-2; TRBD1 might be the D (6 bases). Trimming took off 3 bases at V and 5 bases at J, with 16 bases between the two ends. The CDR3 runs to 15 residues. Germline V CDR1 and CDR2: KGHSH, LQKENI. Here the CDR3 reads CASSPGQTADYGYTF. The CDR3 DNA follows: TGTGCCAGCTCACCGGGACAAACGGCGGATTATGGCTACACCTTC.

Comments on this clone: A much bigger clone sits one base away, suggesting this may be a read error. The sample has other DNA sequences that encode this CDR3 too. The chain combines TRBV27 with TRBJ2-7; D is uncertain. The CDR3 loop spans 11 amino acids. V gave up 5 bases and J gave up 3 bases, with 5 bases separating them. The germline gives CDR1 MNHEY, CDR2 SMNVEV (reference sequence). The CDR3 DNA sequence: TGTGCCAGCAGTACCGGCTACGAGCAGTACTTC. Translated: CASSTGYEQYF.

The V and J genes are TRBV4-1 and TRBJ2-7; maybe TRBD2 (5 bases). V lost 4 bases to trimming and J lost 4 bases, with 14 bases between them. The CDR3 consists of 14 residues. Per germline, CDR1 MGHRA and CDR2 YSYEKL. The CDR3 here is CASSPTIPPYEQYF. The CDR3 DNA sequence: TGCGCCAGCAGCCCGACTATTCCCCCTTACGAGCAGTACTTC.

This clone has a count of ten or more. This rearrangement joins TRBV5-1 to TRBJ2-3; TRBD2 matches 8 bases. The germline V gene has CDR1 SGHRS and CDR2 YFSETQ. After removal of 0 bases from V and 2 bases from J, the junction contained 5 bases not matched to a gene. This CDR3 region has 16 residues. The CDR3: CASSLVASGSTDTQYF. Here the CDR3 DNA reads TGCGCCAGCAGCTTGGTCGCTAGCGGGTCCACAGATACGCAGTATTTT.

This chain links TRBV5-4 with TRBJ2-7; 10 bases are shared with TRBD1. The CDR3 covers 17 residues. Germline trimming cut 0 bases from V and 3 bases from J; bases unmatched to any gene: 9. From germline, CDR1 is SGHNT and CDR2 YYREEE (reference sequence). CDR3 in DNA: TGTGCCAGCAGCTTGGGTCTTATAGGGACAGGGGACTACGAGCAGTACTTC. It specifies CASSLGLIGTGDYEQYF. The whole variable domain, remainder taken from reference TRBV5-4 and TRBJ2-7, is ETGVTQSPTHLIKTRGQQVTLRCSSQSGHNTVSWYQQALGQGPQFIFQYYREEENGRGNFPPRFSGLQFPNYSSELNVNALELDDSALYLCASSLGLIGTGDYEQYFGPGTRLTVT.

V and J are TRBV29-1 and TRBJ2-1, with 10 bases lining up with TRBD2. The V and J ends lost 7 bases and 9 bases, in that order; junction bases with no gene match: 9. The CDR3 has 13 amino acids. From germline, CDR1 is SQVTM and CDR2 ANQGSEA. CDR3 in amino acids: CSESMGLASEQFF. The CDR3, as DNA: TGCAGCGAATCCATGGGACTAGCGAGTGAGCAGTTCTTC.

Only a few counts were recorded for this clone. The chain couples TRBV7-9 to TRBJ2-2; a weak D match, TRBD2 (5 bases). Germline V gives CDR1 SEHNR, CDR2 FQNEAQ (reference sequence). V was cut by 1 base and J by 6 bases, with 12 bases left in between. This CDR3 region has 15 residues. The CDR3 coding sequence is TGTGCCAGCAGCTTAGTTGAGGGTACCGCCGGGGAGCTGTTTTTT. Translation: CASSLVEGTAGELFF.

This clone showed up just a few times. The V call is TRBV10-3, the J call TRBJ2-1; D is perhaps TRBD1 (6 bases). V was shortened by 6 bases and J by 9 bases, with 21 bases between the two germline ends. The CDR3 is 15 amino acids. The V gene's germline CDR1 is ENHRY and CDR2 SYGVKD. This CDR3 is CAIRTQGGVVGEQFF. The CDR3 nucleotides read TGTGCCATCAGAACACAGGGTGGGGTGGTTGGTGAGCAGTTCTTC.

This clone was counted only a few times. This CDR3 reads CASSGPGQGHYEQYF. The CDR3 DNA reads as TGTGCCAGCAGCGGTCCGGGACAGGGCCATTACGAGCAGTACTTC. J is TRBJ2-7 and V is TRBV14; 9 bases fit TRBD1. V lost 5 bases, J lost 4 bases, and 9 bases stayed unmatched. Germline loops: CDR1 SGHDN, CDR2 FVKESK. The CDR3 is 15 residues long.

The rearrangement joins TRBV14 to TRBJ2-1; 7 bases agree with TRBD2. This CDR3 has 15 amino acids. Germline CDR1 SGHDN, CDR2 FVKESK. J was trimmed by 6 bases and V by 2 bases; bases with no gene match: 7. The CDR3 here is CASSQLSGGSNEQFF. Here the CDR3 DNA reads TGTGCCAGCAGCCAATTATCGGGAGGCAGCAATGAGCAGTTCTTC.

This clone occurred a few times. The genes are TRBV2 and TRBJ1-2; D may be TRBD1 (5 bases). V lost 4 bases and J lost 4, with 16 bases in between. The CDR3 runs 15 residues. CDR1 is SNHLY, CDR2 FYNNEI, per germline. The CDR3 coding sequence is TGTGCCAGCAGTGGAATCGAGACAGAACTCTATGGCTACACCTTC. Amino acids: CASSGIETELYGYTF.

This clone was seen only a few times. The rearrangement links TRBV7-6 to TRBJ1-1; D possibly corresponds to TRBD1 (6 bases). Between the trimmed V and J ends, which lost 4 bases and 1 base, there was a span of 7 bases. This CDR3 comprises 13 residues. Germline CDR1 SGHVS, CDR2 FNYEAQ. The CDR3: CASSSDRNTEAFF. CDR3 sequence (DNA): TGTGCCAGCAGCTCGGACAGGAACACTGAAGCTTTCTTT.

The CDR3 DNA is TGTGCCAGCAGTTCAGGGGCAGAGACCCAGTACTTC. Protein product: CASSSGAETQYF. This sequence joins TRBV28 and TRBJ2-5; tentative D call: TRBD1 (6 bases). V was cut by 4 bases and J by 4 bases, with 7 bases left in between. The length of the CDR3 is 12 residues. Germline lookup yields CDR1 MDHEN and CDR2 SYDVKM.

The chain links TRBV30 to TRBJ1-5; 7 nucleotides match TRBD1. The germline V gene has CDR1 GTSNPN and CDR2 SVGIG (reference sequence). V was clipped by 3 bases and J by 0 bases; unmatched bases: 11. CDR3 length: 17 residues. CDR3 in amino acids: CAWSPRDSGYSNQPQHF. CDR3 sequence (DNA): TGTGCCTGGAGCCCTCGGGACAGCGGATATAGCAATCAGCCCCAGCATTTT.

This clone has only a few counts. The J gene is TRBJ1-5, the V gene TRBV29-1; D gene ambiguous. The V gene's germline CDR1 is SQVTM and CDR2 ANQGSEA. The germline V and J ends were trimmed by 4 bases and 2 bases, with 9 bases remaining between them. CDR3 length: 13 residues. Here the CDR3 DNA reads TGCAGCGTTGTAGGCACAGGCAATCAGCCCCAGCATTTT. This gives the protein CSVVGTGNQPQHF. The full variable domain, completed using reference TRBV29-1 and TRBJ1-5, is SAVISQKPSRDICQRGTSLTIQCQVDSQVTMMFWYRQQPGQSLTLIATANQGSEATYESGFVIDKFPISRPNLTFSTLTVSNMSPEDSSIYLCSVVGTGNQPQHFGDGTRLSIL.

The chain combines TRBV29-1 with TRBJ2-2; the D gene is possibly TRBD2 (7 bases). Trimming stripped 7 bases from V and 4 bases from J, with 19 bases between. Germline loops: CDR1 SQVTM, CDR2 ANQGSEA. The CDR3 runs to 15 residues. The CDR3 DNA sequence: TGCAGCGCGAAGGAGGGGGGGCCCGGCACCGGGGAGCTGTTTTTT. Protein product: CSAKEGGPGTGELFF.

A few counts support this clone. The chain recombines TRBV11-2 with TRBJ2-5, with TRBD2 matching 10 bases. Per the germline V gene, CDR1 is SGHAT and CDR2 is FQNNGV. The length of the CDR3 is 16 residues. The trim removed 5 bases at V and 4 bases at J, leaving 10 bases unmatched. The CDR3 region has the DNA TGTGCCAGCAGCCCTTCAGCGGGAGGGCCAGTAGAGACCCAGTACTTC. This codes for CASSPSAGGPVETQYF.

This clone came up a few times. The chain is built from TRBV7-9 and TRBJ2-7, with TRBD2 matching 11 bases. The CDR3 consists of 14 residues. The V gene's germline CDR1 is SEHNR and CDR2 FQNEAQ (reference sequence). Unmatched junction bases numbered 5, after V lost 5 bases and J lost 5 bases. The CDR3 region is CASSPGTSGDEQYF. The CDR3 DNA reads as TGTGCCAGCAGCCCCGGGACTAGCGGCGACGAGCAGTACTTC.

This clone has only a few counts. This sequence joins TRBV4-2 and TRBJ2-1; D uncertain. Germline values: CDR1 LGHNA, CDR2 YNFKEQ. This CDR3 spans 14 amino acids. With 3 bases removed from V and 3 bases from J, the gap between germline ends came to 9 bases. CDR3 residues: CASSHPVGYNEQFF. CDR3 in DNA: TGTGCCAGCAGCCATCCGGTCGGCTACAATGAGCAGTTCTTC.

The V and J genes are TRBV9 and TRBJ2-1; D not certain. Trimming removed 1 base at V and 5 bases at J, with 13 bases between. This CDR3 is built from 15 residues. Per the germline V gene, CDR1 is SGDLS and CDR2 is YYNGEE. CDR3 residues: CASSVTPLANNEQFF. In nucleotides, the CDR3 is TGTGCCAGCAGCGTAACCCCTCTTGCGAACAATGAGCAGTTCTTC.

The chain couples TRBV29-1 to TRBJ1-2, with 11 bases that match TRBD1. V was clipped by 0 bases and J by 4 bases; unmatched bases: 4. There are 15 residues in the CDR3. The germline V gene has CDR1 SQVTM and CDR2 ANQGSEA. The CDR3 DNA follows: TGCAGCGTTGAAGACGGGACAGGGGGTAGCTATGGCTACACCTTC. It encodes CSVEDGTGGSYGYTF.

This clone was seen only a few times. The CDR3 nucleotides read TGTGCCAGCAGCGTAGTCGGCAGGACTAGCACAGATACGCAGTATTTT. This codes for CASSVVGRTSTDTQYF. The chain links TRBV9 to TRBJ2-3, with D possibly TRBD2 on 5 matching bases. This CDR3 contains 16 residues. Deletions cut 0 bases from V and 0 bases from J, with 11 bases between. Germline V gives CDR1 SGDLS, CDR2 YYNGEE.

The rearrangement joins TRBV9 to TRBJ1-1, with a tentative D call TRBD1 (6 bases). The V and J ends lost 0 bases and 1 base respectively, with 10 bases between them. The CDR3 loop spans 15 amino acids. Germline V gene data show CDR1 as SGDLS and CDR2 as YYNGEE. The DNA for the CDR3 is TGTGCCAGCAGCGTAGGGGAAGGGGGGAACACTGAAGCTTTCTTT. As protein: CASSVGEGGNTEAFF.